The following is a TCR beta chain sequence with its context. Its antigen is as yet unknown. PCR involved 60 Vbeta and 13 Jbeta primers. Only in-frame clones appear in the TCRdb table, and some are missing; sequencing was by immunoSEQ multiplex PCR. The sample consists of about 240,000 clones, about four fifths of them appearing once. The sample is drawn from a study of cytomegalovirus exposure and HLA in healthy donors. Looked up from germline, CDR1 is MDHEN and CDR2 is SYDVKM. With 6 bases clipped from V and 9 bases from J, the junction kept 8 bases outside the gene matches. The CDR3 is 13 residues long. Study-level findings and limits: Analyzed later, association rates of TCRs varied across HLA loci, with DRB1 most and HLA-C fewest.

Input material: PBMCs. This TCR was sampled from a woman aged 35 to 49 in good health and CMV-seropositive. V gene TRBV28 combines with J gene TRBJ1-1; 9 nucleotides agree with TRBD1. The CDR3 nucleotides are TGTGCCAGCAGGGAACAGGGGGCTATTAAAGCTTTCTTT. Translation gives CASREQGAIKAFF. The full variable domain, rest sourced from reference TRBV28 and TRBJ1-1, is DVKVTQSSRYLVKRTGEKVFLECVQDMDHENMFWYRQDPGLGLRLIYFSYDVKMKEKGDIPEGYSVSREKKERFSLILESASTNQTSMYLCASREQGAIKAFFGQGTRLTVV.